The 24 T cell receptor beta chains given below trace back to one sample, sequenced in a study of CD8 T cells in Susac syndrome. cDNA came from approximately 0.5 to 1 ug RNA primed by random hexamers. MiXCR, run by TCRdb on the immunoSEQ multiplex PCR reads, gives a single entry per CDR3 protein. Altogether fewer than 350,000 distinct CDR3 sequences are present, around nine tenths being singletons, with the ten largest covering 0.18%. The specimen was CD8+ T cells from PBMCs. The receptors shown here come from a human donor with multiple sclerosis.

The chain combines TRBV29-1 with TRBJ2-7; the D is unclear. V was pared by 4 bases and J by 0 bases, with 10 bases between. The CDR3 length is 13 residues. CDR1 and CDR2 from the germline V gene are SQVTM and ANQGSEA. The CDR3 DNA reads TGCAGCGTTGTTTCTGGCAACTCCTACGAGCAGTACTTC. It is translated as CSVVSGNSYEQYF.

The J gene is TRBJ2-1, the V gene TRBV12-5; 8 positions match TRBD2. Germline trimming cut 6 bases from V and 6 bases from J; bases unmatched to any gene: 4. This CDR3 is 13 amino acids long. CDR1 is LGHNT, CDR2 FRNRAP, per germline. CDR3 in amino acids: CASGLGGGNEQFF. As DNA, the CDR3 is TGTGCTAGTGGCCTCGGGGGGGGCAATGAGCAGTTCTTC.

This chain joins TRBV6-1 and TRBJ2-7; D possibly uses TRBD1 or TRBD2 (5 bases each). This CDR3 has 15 amino acids. CDR1 is MNHNS and CDR2 is SASEGT in the germline V gene. The V and J ends lost 2 bases and 4 bases respectively, with 15 bases between them. In DNA form, the CDR3 reads TGTGCCAGCAGTGAACATATAGGGGAGATGTACGAGCAGTACTTC. Its translation: CASSEHIGEMYEQYF.

Written as DNA, the CDR3 is TGTGCCAGCTCGCCGGACAGGGGGCGCGTTTATGAGCAGTTCTTC. It codes for CASSPDRGRVYEQFF. This chain connects TRBV18 to TRBJ2-1; 11 bases agree with TRBD1. This CDR3 has 15 residues. The V segment lost 6 bases and the J segment 8 bases; nucleotides outside the gene matches: 9. From germline, CDR1 is KGHSH and CDR2 LQKENI.

The chain uses TRBV3-1 and TRBJ2-6, with D perhaps TRBD1 (6 bases). The CDR3 sequence is 18 residues long. CDR1 and CDR2 from the germline V gene are LGHDT and YNNKEL (reference sequence). Trimming took off 0 bases at V and 0 bases at J, with 12 bases between the two ends. The CDR3 nucleotides are TGTGCCAGCAGCCAAGATGCGAGGGGGAACTCTGGGGCCAACGTCCTGACTTTC. Translating it yields CASSQDARGNSGANVLTF.

The chain employs TRBV12-3 or TRBV12-4 and TRBJ1-1; TRBD1 might be the D (6 bases). CDR3 length equals 14 residues. V dropped 3 bases and J dropped 5 bases, with 13 bases sitting between them. CDR3 amino acids: CASSLLTGSTEAFF. The CDR3 DNA follows: TGTGCCAGCAGTTTGCTCACAGGGAGTACTGAAGCTTTCTTT.

The J gene is TRBJ1-2, the V gene TRBV29-1; 7 nucleotides align to TRBD1. V shed 0 bases, J shed 6 bases, and the junction held 16 bases outside the gene matches. CDR3 size: 17 residues. Per germline, CDR1 SQVTM and CDR2 ANQGSEA. In DNA form, the CDR3 reads TGCAGCGTTGAAGATCCCCGAGGAGGGGGCGTCGATCATGGCTACACCTTC. Translated, it gives CSVEDPRGGGVDHGYTF.

The chain carries TRBV7-8 and TRBJ1-1; unclear D gene. The germline CDR1 and CDR2 sequences are SGHVS and FQNEAQ. Trimming took 7 bases from V and 0 from J, leaving 9 bases between them. This CDR3 region has 13 residues. In nucleotides, the CDR3 is TGTGCCAGCAAGGCAGAAATGAACACTGAAGCTTTCTTT. Translated: CASKAEMNTEAFF.

This chain joins TRBV19 and TRBJ1-5; 10 positions match TRBD1. The CDR3 length is 13 residues. Germline CDR1 is LNHDA and CDR2 is SQIVND (reference sequence). Trimming cost V 8 bases and J 8 bases; bases outside gene matches: 6. CDR3: CASRTGGTEPQHF. Written as DNA, the CDR3 is TGTGCCAGTCGGACAGGGGGGACCGAGCCCCAGCATTTT.

This chain uses TRBV7-8 with TRBJ2-3; possibly TRBD2 for D (6 bases). This CDR3 is 14 amino acids long. Trimming took 4 bases from V and 11 from J, leaving 19 bases between them. Germline loops: CDR1 SGHVS, CDR2 FQNEAQ. Written as DNA, the CDR3 is TGTGCCAGCAGCTCCGGCGGGACGGCTCTTGGGCAGTATTTT. Translation: CASSSGGTALGQYF.

This clonotype appeared a few times. This chain connects TRBV5-5 to TRBJ2-1; TRBD2 might be the D (5 bases). Per the germline V gene, CDR1 is SGHKS and CDR2 is YYEKEE (reference sequence). The CDR3 is 12 residues long. Trimming removed 3 bases at V and 7 bases at J, with 8 bases between. The CDR3, as DNA: TGTGCCAGCAGCTCCCCGGGGAATGAGCAGTTCTTC. Translated, it gives CASSSPGNEQFF.

The genes are TRBV12-3 or TRBV12-4 and TRBJ2-1; 8 bases agree with TRBD2. The CDR3 has 14 residues. The V gene end was trimmed by 5 bases and the J gene end by 5 bases; junction bases not matched to a gene: 5. The CDR3 bases are TGTGCCAGCAGTGGGGGACTAGGCAACAATGAGCAGTTCTTC. This translates into CASSGGLGNNEQFF.

This clonotype occurred once. The rearrangement links TRBV7-8 to TRBJ2-6, with D uncertain. The CDR3 is 15 amino acids. Trimming pared 1 base from V and 0 bases from J, leaving 4 bases between. CDR1 is SGHVS and CDR2 is FQNEAQ in the germline V gene. The CDR3, as DNA: TGTGCCAGCAGCTTAGTGGTCTCTGGGGCCAACGTCCTGACTTTC. The encoded protein is CASSLVVSGANVLTF.

The chain links TRBV11-1 to TRBJ2-1, with 12 bases that match TRBD1. The CDR3 consists of 15 residues. Losses at the gene ends were 6 bases for V and 8 bases for J; bases not matched to a gene: 8. CDR1 is SGHAT and CDR2 is FQDESV in the germline V gene (reference sequence). The chain's CDR3 is CASSSSGQGAYEQFF. DNA for the CDR3: TGTGCCAGCAGTTCATCGGGACAGGGGGCGTATGAGCAGTTCTTC.

The rearrangement joins TRBV2 to TRBJ1-2; 12 bases line up with TRBD1. The junction had 9 bases not matched to a gene; V was cut back by 6 bases and J by 7 bases. Germline values: CDR1 SNHLY, CDR2 FYNNEI. The length of the CDR3 is 15 residues. This CDR3 is CASRPPGQGAFGYTF. In nucleotides, the CDR3 is TGTGCCAGCAGACCACCGGGACAGGGGGCCTTTGGCTACACCTTC.

V gene TRBV4-3 combines with J gene TRBJ2-2; 10 bases align to TRBD1. V gave up 1 base and J gave up 3 bases; unmatched junction bases: 2. This CDR3 spans 16 amino acids. Germline CDR1 LGHNA, CDR2 YSLEER. This CDR3 reads CASSQGGTGDTGELFF. In nucleotides, the CDR3 is TGCGCCAGCAGCCAAGGGGGGACAGGGGACACCGGGGAGCTGTTTTTT.

The chain's CDR3 is CASSANRGWADTQYF. For the CDR3, the DNA is TGTGCCAGCAGTGCAAACAGGGGGTGGGCAGATACGCAGTATTTT. This chain links TRBV27 with TRBJ2-3; TRBD1 matches 8 bases. In germline, CDR1 is MNHEY, CDR2 SMNVEV (reference sequence). V was pared by 5 bases and J by 4 bases, with 8 bases of the junction left unmatched. The CDR3 sequence is 15 residues long.

V usage is TRBV27 and J usage is TRBJ2-7; 7 nucleotides agree with TRBD1. Trimming removed 9 bases from V and 3 bases from J; junction bases left unmatched: 11. Germline-derived CDR1 and CDR2 are MNHEY and SMNVEV (reference sequence). The CDR3 totals 14 residues. The CDR3 DNA reads as TGTGCCAGTTGGGAGAAGGGGGCTCTCTACGAGCAGTACTTC. It encodes CASWEKGALYEQYF.

This sequence joins TRBV12-3 or TRBV12-4 and TRBJ2-7; unclear D gene. The CDR3 runs to 13 residues. V lost 3 bases and J lost 2, with 8 bases in between. This CDR3 reads CASSFAEAYEQYF. The CDR3 region has the DNA TGTGCCAGCAGTTTTGCGGAAGCCTACGAGCAGTACTTC.

J is TRBJ2-7 and V is TRBV7-9, with a tentative D call TRBD1 (5 bases). From germline, CDR1 is SEHNR and CDR2 FQNEAQ (reference sequence). The CDR3 sequence is 13 residues long. Trimming stripped 6 bases from V and 2 bases from J, with 11 bases between. CDR3 loop: CASRGRGAYEQYF. The CDR3 region has the DNA TGTGCCAGCAGGGGGCGTGGCGCCTACGAGCAGTACTTC. The variable domain in full, with the rest retrieved from reference TRBV7-9 and TRBJ2-7, is DTGVSQNPRHKITKRGQNVTFRCDPISEHNRLYWYRQTLGQGPEFLTYFQNEAQLEKSRLLSDRFSAERPKGSFSTLEIQRTEQGDSAMYLCASRGRGAYEQYFGPGTRLTVT.

The V call is TRBV12-3 or TRBV12-4, the J call TRBJ1-1; 8 bases are shared with TRBD1. The CDR3 has 14 residues. Germline trimming cut 4 bases from V and 1 base from J; bases unmatched to any gene: 2. CDR3 sequence reads: CASSSGQENTEAFF. The CDR3 bases are TGTGCCAGCAGTTCGGGACAGGAGAACACTGAAGCTTTCTTT.

The rearrangement joins TRBV6-2 or TRBV6-3 to TRBJ2-4, with D perhaps matching TRBD1 (5 bases). The germline V gene has CDR1 MNHEY and CDR2 SVGEGT. This CDR3 is 13 amino acids long. Trimming stripped 6 bases from V and 4 bases from J, with 10 bases between. CDR3 region: CASSSGWKNIQYF. In DNA, the CDR3 is TGTGCCAGCAGCTCAGGGTGGAAAAACATTCAGTACTTC.

This chain links TRBV3-1 with TRBJ2-2, with D perhaps TRBD2 (5 bases). The germline gives CDR1 LGHDT, CDR2 YNNKEL (reference sequence). This CDR3 contains 17 residues. V lost 7 bases, J lost 4 bases, and 22 bases lay in between. CDR3 amino acids: CASTRLSAVPATGELFF. CDR3 DNA sequence: TGTGCCAGCACCCGGCTATCAGCGGTGCCCGCCACCGGGGAGCTGTTTTTT.

This clonotype was seen more than once but under ten times. The chain joins TRBV2 to TRBJ2-3; D is perhaps TRBD1 or TRBD2 (6 bases each). The CDR3 contains 17 residues. Trimming removed 6 bases from V and 0 bases from J, with 19 bases in between. Germline values: CDR1 SNHLY, CDR2 FYNNEI. CDR3 amino acids: CASRDPGAGPSTDTQYF. The CDR3 DNA is TGTGCCAGCAGGGATCCGGGGGCGGGGCCTAGCACAGATACGCAGTATTTT.